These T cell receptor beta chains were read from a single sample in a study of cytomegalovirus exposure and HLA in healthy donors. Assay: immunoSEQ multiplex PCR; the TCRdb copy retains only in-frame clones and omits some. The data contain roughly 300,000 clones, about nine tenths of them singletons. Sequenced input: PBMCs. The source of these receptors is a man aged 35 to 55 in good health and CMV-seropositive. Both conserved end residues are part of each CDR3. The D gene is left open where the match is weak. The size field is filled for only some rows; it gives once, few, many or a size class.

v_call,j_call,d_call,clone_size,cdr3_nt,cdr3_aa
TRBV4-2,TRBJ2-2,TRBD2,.,TGTGCCAGCAGCCACCTCAGCGGGAGGAGGAGAACCGGGGAGCTGTTTTTT,CASSHLSGRRRTGELFF
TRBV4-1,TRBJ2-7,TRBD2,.,TGCGCCAGCAGCCAAGCGGGATTTAGGGAGGGCCACGAGCAGTACTTC,CASSQAGFREGHEQYF
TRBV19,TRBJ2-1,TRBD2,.,TGTGCCAGTAGTCCCCACCCCCCTGGACTAGCGGGAGACAATGAGCAGTTCTTC,CASSPHPPGLAGDNEQFF
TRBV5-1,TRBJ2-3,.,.,TGCGCCAGCAGCTCCCGGACGGACTTCACAGATACGCAGTATTTT,CASSSRTDFTDTQYF
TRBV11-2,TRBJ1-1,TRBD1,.,TGTGCCAGCAGCTTAGGACAGGGGTACCATGCTTTCTTT,CASSLGQGYHAFF
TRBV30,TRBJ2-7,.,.,TGTGCCTGGAGTTCGGACGACAGAAACCTTTACGAGCAGTACTTC,CAWSSDDRNLYEQYF
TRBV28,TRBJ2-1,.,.,TGTGCCAGCAGTCCATACTACGATCCGACGCCCAATGAGCAGTTCTTC,CASSPYYDPTPNEQFF
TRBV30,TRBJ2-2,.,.,TGTGCCTGGAGTGTAAGGGGCACCGGGGAGCTGTTTTTT,CAWSVRGTGELFF
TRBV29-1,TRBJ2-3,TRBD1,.,TGCAGCGTTTGGACAGGGAACACAGATACGCAGTATTTT,CSVWTGNTDTQYF
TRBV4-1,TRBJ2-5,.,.,TGCGCCAGCAGCCCCGCTAGTCCAGAGACCCAGTACTTC,CASSPASPETQYF
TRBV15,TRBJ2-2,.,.,TGTGCCACCAGCAGTCTACCGACAGCCGGGGAGCTGTTTTTT,CATSSLPTAGELFF
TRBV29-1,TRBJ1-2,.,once,TGCAGCGTTGAAACGGGGGGGTGGGACTATGGCTACACCTTC,CSVETGGWDYGYTF
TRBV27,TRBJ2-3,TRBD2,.,TGTGCCAGCAGTTTGGTTTCTCTAGCGGGAGGTATCACAGATACGCAGTATTTT,CASSLVSLAGGITDTQYF
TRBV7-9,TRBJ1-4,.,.,TGTGCCAGCAGCAGGGGCCGTGAAAAACTGTTTTTT,CASSRGREKLFF
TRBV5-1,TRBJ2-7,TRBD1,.,TGCGCCAGCAGCTTCCTCGCGGGACAGGGGTCTAACGAGCAGTACTTC,CASSFLAGQGSNEQYF
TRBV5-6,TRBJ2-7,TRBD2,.,TGTGCCAGCGGCGGACTAGCGGGGGACAGAAATTTC,CASGGLAGDRNF
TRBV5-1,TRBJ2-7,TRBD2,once,TGCGCCAGCAGCTTGGACCCGGGAGGGCCGTACGAGCAGTACTTC,CASSLDPGGPYEQYF
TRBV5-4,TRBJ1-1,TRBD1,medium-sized,TGTGCCAGCAGCCGGCCCGGAGGGGACAGGGGGCCGGACACTGAAGCTTTCTTT,CASSRPGGDRGPDTEAFF
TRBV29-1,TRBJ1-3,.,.,TGCAGCGTTATAACCCCAGGGGCCTCTGGAAACACCATATATTTT,CSVITPGASGNTIYF
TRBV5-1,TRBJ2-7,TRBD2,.,TGCGCCAGCAGCTTCCTAGCGGGACGGGAGCAGTACTTC,CASSFLAGREQYF
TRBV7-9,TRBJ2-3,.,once,TGTGCCAGCAGCTTATTGGAGTCGGGCACAGATACGCAGTATTTT,CASSLLESGTDTQYF
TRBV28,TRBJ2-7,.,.,TGTGCCAGCAGTTTGCAGGGGTACGAGCAGTACTTC,CASSLQGYEQYF
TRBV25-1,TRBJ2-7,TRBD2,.,TGTGCCACCGCCGGGACTAGCGGGAGCGAGCAGTACTTC,CATAGTSGSEQYF
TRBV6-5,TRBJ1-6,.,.,TGTGCCAGCAGTCTGGGGCACTCACCCCTCCACTTT,CASSLGHSPLHF
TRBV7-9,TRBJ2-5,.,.,TGTGCCAGCAGCTTAGGGACAGCCCTCCAAGAGACCCAGTACTTC,CASSLGTALQETQYF
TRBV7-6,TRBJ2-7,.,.,TGTGCCAGCAGCTTAGGATCGGAGCCTTTTTACGAGCAGTACTTC,CASSLGSEPFYEQYF
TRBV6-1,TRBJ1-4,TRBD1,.,TGTGCCAGCAGTGCAGGACAGGGAGGGAATGAAAAACTGTTTTTT,CASSAGQGGNEKLFF
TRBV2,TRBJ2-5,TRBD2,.,TGTGCCAGCAGTGAAGGGATAGCGGGTCAAGAGACCCAGTACTTC,CASSEGIAGQETQYF
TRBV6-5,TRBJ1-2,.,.,TGTGCCAGCAGTTACGCCCGACAGCGCCCCTATGGCTACACCTTC,CASSYARQRPYGYTF
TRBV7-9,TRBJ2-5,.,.,TGTGCCAGCAAGCACCAATCAGGGTCAGAGCAGTACTTC,CASKHQSGSEQYF
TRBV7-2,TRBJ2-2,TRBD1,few,TGTGCCGCGGGGGACAGGGGTCCTACGAGCAGGACCGGGGAGCTGTTTTTT,CAAGDRGPTSRTGELFF
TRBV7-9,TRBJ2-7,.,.,TGTTCCAGCAGCTTCCCCACAGGCACCCCCTACGAGCAGTACTTC,CSSSFPTGTPYEQYF
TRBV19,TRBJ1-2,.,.,TGTGCCAGTAGCCCCGGGACTGACTATGGCTACACCTTC,CASSPGTDYGYTF
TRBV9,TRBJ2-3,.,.,TGTGCCAGCAGCCCCGGACAGCACACAGATACGCAGTATTTT,CASSPGQHTDTQYF
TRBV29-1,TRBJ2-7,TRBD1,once,TGCAGCGTTGAAGATCATGACAGGGAAACCTACGAGCAGTACTTC,CSVEDHDRETYEQYF
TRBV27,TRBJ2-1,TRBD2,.,TGTGCCAGCAGTTTAGCGGGAGGGCCAATAACCTCCTACAATGAGCAGTTCTTC,CASSLAGGPITSYNEQFF
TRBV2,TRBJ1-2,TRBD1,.,TGTGCCAGCAGGACGGACTTTGACAGGGACTATGGCTACACCTTC,CASRTDFDRDYGYTF
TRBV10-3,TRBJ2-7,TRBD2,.,TGTGCCATCAGGGGGACTAGCGGGAGGACATCCTACGAGCAGTACTTC,CAIRGTSGRTSYEQYF
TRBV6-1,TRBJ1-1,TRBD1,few,TGTGCCAGCAGTTCCCGACAGGGCGAAGCTTTCTTT,CASSSRQGEAFF
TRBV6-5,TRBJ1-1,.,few,TGTGCCAGCAAGAGAATGAACACTGAAGCTTTCTTT,CASKRMNTEAFF
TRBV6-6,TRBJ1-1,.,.,TGTGCCAGCAGTTACTCGGGTGGCGGATCGAACACTGAAGCTTTCTTT,CASSYSGGGSNTEAFF
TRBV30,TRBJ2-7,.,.,TGTGCCTGGAGTGTTTCCACGCTATACGAGCAGTACTTC,CAWSVSTLYEQYF